The clone carrying this T cell receptor beta chain was counted between two and nine times. Its specificity is not known. This sample stems from a study of T cells after yellow fever vaccination. The wider study: The authors prepared low-cell-number fractions using SMART-Seq v4 Ultra Low Input. General study findings and limits: Only a minor proportion of clonotypes was detected across both CD4 and CD8 compartments.

The TCR cDNA carried a universal primer site and UMIs from 5'RACE template switching. MiXCR, applied by TCRdb to the 5' RACE reads, yields one record per CDR3 protein. The sample records some 350,000 distinct CDR3 sequences, over 4% being singletons. With 4 bases removed from V and 6 bases from J, the gap between germline ends came to 11 bases. Germline lookup yields CDR1 LGHNA and CDR2 YSLEER. The CDR3 runs to 13 residues. The V and J genes are TRBV4-3 and TRBJ2-3, with D unclear. The starting material was PBMCs, obtained 5 days after the yellow fever booster vaccination. The receptor comes from a man between 18 and 29 years old who received the YFV17D yellow fever vaccine. CDR3 in DNA: TGCGCCAGCAGCCTCTTCCGTCCGGATACGCAGTATTTT. Amino acids: CASSLFRPDTQYF.